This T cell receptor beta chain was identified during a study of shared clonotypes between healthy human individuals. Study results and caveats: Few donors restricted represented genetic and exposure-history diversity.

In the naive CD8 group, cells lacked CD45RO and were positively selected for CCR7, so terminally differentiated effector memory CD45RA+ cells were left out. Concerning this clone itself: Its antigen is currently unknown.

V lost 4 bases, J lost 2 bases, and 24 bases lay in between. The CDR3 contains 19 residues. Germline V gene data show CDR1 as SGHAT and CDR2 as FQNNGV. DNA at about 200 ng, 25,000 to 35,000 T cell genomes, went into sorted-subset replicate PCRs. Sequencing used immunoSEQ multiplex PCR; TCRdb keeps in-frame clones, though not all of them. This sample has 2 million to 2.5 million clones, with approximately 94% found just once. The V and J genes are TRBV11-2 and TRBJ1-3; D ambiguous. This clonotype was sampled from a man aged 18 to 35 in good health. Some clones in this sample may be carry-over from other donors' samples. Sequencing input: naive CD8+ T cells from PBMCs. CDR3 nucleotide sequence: TGTGCCAGCAGCTCCCGCGGCCCCCTCCACAGTGGCGCTGGAAACACCATATATTTT. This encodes CASSSRGPLHSGAGNTIYF.